What follows is one T cell receptor beta chain and its context. Trimming shortened V by 6 bases and J by 4 bases, and 13 bases separated the two germline ends. The length of the CDR3 is 14 residues. Germline-derived CDR1 and CDR2 are MDHEN and SYDVKM. These data are taken from a study of lymphopenia after photon versus proton radiotherapy. The data were produced by immunoSEQ multiplex PCR, yet TCRdb's version contains in-frame clones alone and is incomplete. The repertoire holds around 70,000 clones, with roughly 90% as singletons. The chain carries TRBV28 and TRBJ2-1; a weak D match, TRBD1 (5 bases). The starting material was peripheral blood, obtained from a patient treated with photon-based radiotherapy. This clonotype was obtained from a woman in her 70s with pancreatic cancer. CDR3 sequence (DNA): TGTGCCAGCAGGACAGCCACTTCATACAATGAGCAGTTCTTC. Residues: CASRTATSYNEQFF. Full variable domain (rest looked up from reference TRBV28 and TRBJ2-1): DVKVTQSSRYLVKRTGEKVFLECVQDMDHENMFWYRQDPGLGLRLIYFSYDVKMKEKGDIPEGYSVSREKKERFSLILESASTNQTSMYLCASRTATSYNEQFFGPGTRLTVL.